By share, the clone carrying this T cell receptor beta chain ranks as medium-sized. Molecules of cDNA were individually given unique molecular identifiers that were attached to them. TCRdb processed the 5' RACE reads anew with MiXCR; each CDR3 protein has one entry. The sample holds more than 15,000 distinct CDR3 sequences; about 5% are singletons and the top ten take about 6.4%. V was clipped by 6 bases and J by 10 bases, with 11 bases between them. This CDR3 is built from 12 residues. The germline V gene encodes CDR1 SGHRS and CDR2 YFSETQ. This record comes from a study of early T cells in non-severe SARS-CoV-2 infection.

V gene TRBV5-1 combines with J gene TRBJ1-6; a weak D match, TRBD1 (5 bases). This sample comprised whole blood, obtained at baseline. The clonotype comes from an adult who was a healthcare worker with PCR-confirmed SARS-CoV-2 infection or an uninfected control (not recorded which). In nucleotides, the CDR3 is TGCGCCAGCAACCTCGAGGGGTCACCCCTCCACTTT. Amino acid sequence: CASNLEGSPLHF.